Reported below is one T cell receptor beta chain. Plates contained about 200,000 CFSE-labeled responder cells and about 200,000 irradiated, violet-dye-labeled stimulator cells. Researchers sorted proliferating CFSE-low CD3+CD4+ and CD3+CD8+ responders once the reaction had finished. This sample was taken from a study of graft-versus-host responses after intestinal transplantation. Across the whole study: Recipients uniformly received anti-thymocyte globulin induction, followed by tacrolimus and steroids for roughly 3 years.

Findings of the study overall: Recipient marrow showed GvH clones, some seen first in ileum or blood.

Repertoires were generated with immunoSEQ multiplex PCR, while TCRdb's copy carries only in-frame clones and drops some. In the table there are 13,000 to 15,000 clones, roughly two fifths of which are singletons. V lost 5 bases to trimming and J lost 7 bases; unmatched junction nucleotides: 10. The CDR3 consists of 15 residues. The V gene's germline CDR1 is LGHNA and CDR2 YSLEER. The source was alloreactive CD8+ T cells from a mixed lymphocyte reaction culture, collected before intestinal transplant. Specified subset: CFSE-low proliferating T cells sorted from approximately six-day pre-transplant mixed lymphocyte reaction (GvH or HvG direction). The TCR comes from a human patient who received an intestinal transplant. This chain links TRBV4-3 with TRBJ2-2; 7 nucleotides align to TRBD2. The DNA for the CDR3 is TGCGCCAGCAGCGATTTCGGGGGGTCGAACGGGGAGCTGTTTTTT. Translation gives CASSDFGGSNGELFF.